The present T cell receptor beta chain was sequenced within a study of blood T cell repertoires in COVID-19. As for the study in general: Sites across the United States, Italy and Spain contributed samples from acute and convalescent COVID-19.

This table comes from immunoSEQ multiplex PCR, and its TCRdb copy is limited to in-frame clones, with some not included. The sample lists approximately 120,000 clones; around 79% were seen once. Trimming shortened V by 2 bases and J by 6 bases, and 11 bases separated the two germline ends. Germline CDR1 and CDR2: SGHDN and FVKESK. This CDR3 has 13 amino acids. The J gene is TRBJ2-7, the V gene TRBV14; possible D gene TRBD2, 6 bases. The sequenced sample was peripheral blood. The source is a man of 80 years or more with acute or convalescent COVID-19. The CDR3 here is CASSQWNGGEQYF. The CDR3 nucleotides read TGTGCCAGCAGCCAATGGAACGGGGGCGAGCAGTACTTC.